This TCR beta chain is drawn from a study of OX40 agonist ivuxolimab in advanced cancers. Overall study: Hepatocellular carcinoma, melanoma, renal cell or head and neck cancer was diagnosed in the dose-escalation patients.

The CDR3 has 15 residues. V was clipped by 4 bases and J by 1 base, with 14 bases between them. Germline CDR1 KGHSH, CDR2 LQKENI. The assay was immunoSEQ multiplex PCR, and TCRdb's table has in-frame clones only and misses some. Of roughly 51,000 clones listed, about 88% are singletons. Sequences were derived from CD4+ or CD8+ T cells sorted from blood, sampled in a trial of the OX40 agonist ivuxolimab. The TCR sequence derives from an adult with an advanced solid tumor such as melanoma, head and neck, liver or kidney cancer. The chain uses TRBV18 and TRBJ2-7; D may be TRBD2 (6 bases). CDR3 nucleotide sequence: TGTGCCAGCTCACTCGGGACTGACCAATCCTACGAGCAGTACTTC. Amino acids: CASSLGTDQSYEQYF.